Presented here are 29 T cell receptor beta chains from one specimen sequenced in a study of low-dose radiotherapy and immunotherapy resistance in tumors. TRAV- and TRBV-specific primers primed first-strand cDNA, covering alpha and beta chains. It was with a constant-region primer and a V-primer adapter that TCRs were amplified over 20 PCR cycles. TCRdb re-called the reads through MiXCR, storing one row per CDR3 protein. The sample has fewer than 50,000 distinct CDR3 sequences; less than 30% are singletons. Documented time point: after trial treatment. The treatment: LDRT plus nivolumab, ipilimumab, low-dose cyclophosphamide and aspirin (RACIN trial). Here the sequenced sample was PBMCs, taken after low-dose radiotherapy plus immunotherapy. The source is a male donor with prostate cancer.

In its sample, this clonotype was seen many times. V usage is TRBV20-1 and J usage is TRBJ2-5, with D possibly being TRBD2 (6 bases). Germline V lookup: CDR1 DFQATT, CDR2 SNEGSKA (reference sequence). Trimming pared 6 bases from V and 5 bases from J, leaving 19 bases between. This CDR3 spans 14 amino acids. CDR3 amino acids: CSASIGSGTETQYF. CDR3 sequence (DNA): TGCAGTGCCAGTATCGGGAGTGGGACTGAGACCCAGTACTTC.

The chain uses TRBV19 and TRBJ1-2; TRBD1 matches 7 bases. Trimming at V came to 5 bases and at J to 2 bases, leaving 8 bases not matched to a gene. Germline lookup yields CDR1 LNHDA and CDR2 SQIVND (reference sequence). The CDR3 has 15 residues. In DNA, the CDR3 is TGTGCCAGTAGTTTCCCCCAGGGGGGAAACTATGGCTACACCTTC. Translation: CASSFPQGGNYGYTF.

In this sample, this clonotype turned up many times. V and J are TRBV4-1 and TRBJ2-3; D unclear. V gave up 3 bases and J gave up 2 bases, with 6 bases separating them. Germline-derived CDR1 and CDR2 are MGHRA and YSYEKL. The CDR3 consists of 13 residues. The CDR3 region is CASSQRLTDTQYF. In DNA form, the CDR3 reads TGCGCCAGCAGCCAGCGGCTCACAGATACGCAGTATTTT.

This clonotype was recorded a few times. This chain joins TRBV19 and TRBJ2-1, with TRBD1 identical over 9 bases. The CDR3 is made up of 19 amino acids. Losses at the gene ends were 5 bases for V and 3 bases for J; bases not matched to a gene: 17. Germline lookup yields CDR1 LNHDA and CDR2 SQIVND (reference sequence). The CDR3 spells CASSGRDRAIRLNYNEQFF. The CDR3 DNA follows: TGTGCCAGTAGTGGACGGGACAGGGCGATTCGGCTAAACTACAATGAGCAGTTCTTC. Full variable domain (rest looked up from reference TRBV19 and TRBJ2-1): DGGITQSPKYLFRKEGQNVTLSCEQNLNHDAMYWYRQDPGQGLRLIYYSQIVNDFQKGDIAEGYSVSREKKESFPLTVTSAQKNPTAFYLCASSGRDRAIRLNYNEQFFGPGTRLTVL.

This clonotype occurred many times. The rearrangement links TRBV10-3 to TRBJ2-1; weak D call: TRBD1 (6 bases). The germline CDR1 and CDR2 sequences are ENHRY and SYGVKD. The CDR3 contains 14 residues. Trimming pared 0 bases from V and 7 bases from J, leaving 10 bases between. The CDR3 region has the DNA TGTGCCATCAGTGAGTCCAGGGGCGGGAATGAGCAGTTCTTC. Amino acid sequence: CAISESRGGNEQFF.

This clonotype has ten or more counts. The chain joins TRBV7-6 to TRBJ2-2, with D possibly matching TRBD2 (6 bases). This CDR3 is built from 14 residues. V shed 5 bases and J shed 7 bases, with 14 bases lying between them. Germline values: CDR1 SGHVS, CDR2 FNYEAQ. The CDR3 DNA follows: TGTGCCAGCAGCGGAAGACGGGGGAACGGGGAGCTGTTTTTT. It encodes CASSGRRGNGELFF.

Ten or more counts support this clonotype. CDR3 protein: CASSDRTGVNQPQHF. Here the CDR3 DNA reads TGTGCCAGCAGTGACAGGACAGGGGTCAATCAGCCCCAGCATTTT. V is TRBV6-2 or TRBV6-3 and J is TRBJ1-5; 9 bases are a match to TRBD1. The CDR3 loop spans 15 amino acids. V lost 5 bases and J lost 3; bases outside the gene matches: 5. CDR1 MNHEY and CDR2 SVGEGT come from the germline V gene.

This clonotype came up a few times. This CDR3 reads CASRGAGDGNQPQHF. The DNA for the CDR3 is TGTGCCAGCAGAGGTGCAGGGGATGGCAATCAGCCCCAGCATTTT. This chain links TRBV28 with TRBJ1-5; TRBD1 is a possible D gene (6 bases). Germline V gives CDR1 MDHEN, CDR2 SYDVKM. V lost 6 bases and J lost 2, with 14 bases in between. The length of the CDR3 is 15 residues.

Remarks on this clonotype: One base separates it from a far larger clone, so it is likely a read error. The gene calls are TRBV6-5 and TRBJ1-3; D is undetermined. Germline V gene sequence: CDR1 MNHEY, CDR2 SVGAGI. There are 16 residues in the CDR3. The CDR3 coding sequence is TGTGCCTGCAGTGAAGGCCCGTCCAACTCTGGAAACACCATATATTTT. Translating it yields CACSEGPSNSGNTIYF.

The V and J genes are TRBV29-1 and TRBJ2-1; D not resolved. V lost 5 bases to trimming and J lost 9 bases, with 11 bases between them. Germline V lookup: CDR1 SQVTM, CDR2 ANQGSEA. The CDR3 covers 11 residues. CDR3 nucleotides: TGCAGCGTTCAATCAGTTCCTGAGCAGTTCTTC. Its protein product is CSVQSVPEQFF.

In this sample, this clonotype turned up a few times. The V and J genes are TRBV12-3 or TRBV12-4 and TRBJ2-7, with D unresolved. This CDR3 is 15 amino acids long. The V gene lost 3 bases and the J gene lost 2 bases, with 14 bases spanning the gap. CDR3: CASSLGITQTYEQYF. The DNA of the CDR3 is TGTGCCAGCAGTTTGGGGATAACTCAAACCTACGAGCAGTACTTC.

In its sample, this clonotype was seen many times. The CDR3 nucleotides are TGCGCCAGCAGCTTAGGGACAGTCGGCGAAAAACTGTTTTTT. It is translated as CASSLGTVGEKLFF. V usage is TRBV5-1 and J usage is TRBJ1-4; TRBD1 aligns across 7 bases. The germline CDR1 and CDR2 sequences are SGHRS and YFSETQ. CDR3 size: 14 residues. V was pared by 2 bases and J by 8 bases, with 6 bases of the junction left unmatched.

The chain recombines TRBV9 with TRBJ1-1; D uncertain. Between the trimmed V and J ends, which lost 6 bases and 2 bases, there was a span of 11 bases. This CDR3 spans 13 amino acids. Germline CDR1 and CDR2: SGDLS and YYNGEE. CDR3 nucleotides: TGTGCCAGCACCCCCAGCGGAAACACTGAAGCTTTCTTT. Amino acids: CASTPSGNTEAFF.

This clonotype has ten or more counts. CDR3 loop: CASSRGLVQETQYF. Written as DNA, the CDR3 is TGTGCCAGCAGCAGGGGACTAGTTCAAGAGACCCAGTACTTC. The chain is built from TRBV3-1 and TRBJ2-5; TRBD2 matches 8 bases. CDR1 is LGHDT, CDR2 YNNKEL, per germline (reference sequence). The CDR3 contains 14 residues. Trimming cost V 5 bases and J 2 bases; bases outside gene matches: 4.

This clonotype came up a few times. The chain combines TRBV19 with TRBJ1-4, with D possibly matching TRBD1 (5 bases). Germline CDR1 and CDR2: LNHDA and SQIVND (reference sequence). Trimming removed 6 bases from V and 1 base from J, with 12 bases in between. CDR3 size: 15 residues. The CDR3 region is CASRFGGGTNEKLFF. The CDR3 DNA reads TGTGCCAGTAGGTTTGGTGGGGGAACTAATGAAAAACTGTTTTTT.

Worth noting for this clonotype: With only one base between it and a far larger clone, this is likely a read error. V usage is TRBV7-6 and J usage is TRBJ1-2; D is unclear. Germline V gene data show CDR1 as SGHVS and CDR2 as FNYEAQ. The CDR3 has 13 residues. The CDR3 loop reads CAISRTDPYGYTF. The DNA of the CDR3 is TGTGCCATCAGCCGGACGGACCCCTATGGCTACACCTTC.

In the case of this clonotype: This could be a read error, since a much larger clone is one nucleotide away. The gene calls are TRBV27 and TRBJ2-2; D gene unclear. Germline CDR1 MNHEY, CDR2 SMNVEV (reference sequence). Trimming removed 2 bases from V and 0 bases from J, with 10 bases in between. CDR3 length equals 16 residues. DNA of the CDR3: TGTGCCAGCAGTTTAGGGTCAGCCTCGAACACCGGGGAGCTGTTTTTT. Translated: CASSLGSASNTGELFF.

The CDR3 DNA is TGCAGTGCTAGCCCCCCGGCGGGGCAGAATCAGCCCCAGCATTTT. Its translation is CSASPPAGQNQPQHF. V usage is TRBV20-1 and J usage is TRBJ1-5; a possible D gene is TRBD1 (5 bases). The length of the CDR3 is 15 residues. With 3 bases removed from V and 4 bases from J, the gap between germline ends came to 16 bases. CDR1 DFQATT and CDR2 SNEGSKA come from the germline V gene (reference sequence).

This clonotype was counted ten times or more. V is TRBV28 and J is TRBJ2-7, with 7 bases aligning to TRBD1. The CDR3 has 15 residues. CDR1 and CDR2 from the germline V gene are MDHEN and SYDVKM. V lost 3 bases to trimming and J lost 2 bases; unmatched junction nucleotides: 7. The chain's CDR3 is CASSFEGQPAYEQYF. The CDR3 DNA reads TGTGCCAGCAGTTTTGAGGGACAGCCAGCCTACGAGCAGTACTTC.

This clonotype was counted many times. This chain uses TRBV20-1 with TRBJ1-5; D remains unclear. CDR3 length: 14 amino acids. From germline, CDR1 is DFQATT and CDR2 SNEGSKA (reference sequence). V was trimmed by 3 bases and J by 3 bases, leaving 12 bases between them. CDR3 sequence: CSARRTDNNQPQHF. The CDR3 nucleotides read TGCAGTGCTAGGAGGACGGATAACAATCAGCCCCAGCATTTT.

In its sample, this clonotype was seen a few times. The chain couples TRBV30 to TRBJ2-3; 10 nucleotides line up with TRBD2. This CDR3 spans 15 amino acids. V shed 3 bases, J shed 9 bases, and the junction held 12 bases outside the gene matches. CDR1 is GTSNPN and CDR2 is SVGIG in the germline V gene (reference sequence). As DNA, the CDR3 is TGTGCCTGGAGACCGCCTAGCGGGAGCTTCCGAACGCAGTATTTT. Encoded protein: CAWRPPSGSFRTQYF.

This clonotype was counted many times. V gene TRBV3-1 combines with J gene TRBJ1-6, with unresolved D. The ends were cut back, 2 bases at V and 10 bases at J, with 27 bases in the middle. Germline V gives CDR1 LGHDT, CDR2 YNNKEL (reference sequence). The CDR3 is 19 residues long. The CDR3 loop is CASSQRKPGHGFYGSPLHF. As DNA, the CDR3 is TGTGCCAGCAGCCAACGTAAACCGGGCCATGGGTTTTATGGATCACCCCTCCACTTT.

This clonotype has at least ten counts. The chain employs TRBV30 and TRBJ2-3; D uncertain. In germline, CDR1 is GTSNPN, CDR2 SVGIG (reference sequence). V dropped 7 bases and J dropped 5 bases, with 10 bases sitting between them. The CDR3 totals 11 residues. The chain's CDR3 is CASAVEDTQYF. CDR3 DNA: TGTGCCTCCGCGGTGGAAGATACGCAGTATTTT.

V and J are TRBV5-1 and TRBJ2-5, with a tentative D call TRBD2 (6 bases). The CDR3 is 13 residues long. Germline CDR1 and CDR2: SGHRS and YFSETQ. Trimming left V 4 bases short and J 1 base short, with 8 bases between. The chain's CDR3 is CASSPGVQETQYF. In nucleotides, the CDR3 is TGCGCCAGCAGCCCGGGGGTCCAAGAGACCCAGTACTTC.

This clonotype came up many times. The CDR3 reads CASSFRQYQETQYF. DNA of the CDR3: TGTGCCAGCAGCTTCCGACAGTACCAAGAGACCCAGTACTTC. The chain carries TRBV11-2 and TRBJ2-5; TRBD1 is a possible D gene (5 bases). The ends were cut back, 3 bases at V and 0 bases at J, with 8 bases in the middle. The CDR3 is 14 residues long. Germline V gene lookup returns CDR1 SGHAT and CDR2 FQNNGV.

V is TRBV6-5 and J is TRBJ2-1, with 11 positions matching TRBD2. The length of the CDR3 is 14 residues. The V segment lost 4 bases and the J segment 4 bases; nucleotides outside the gene matches: 0. CDR1 is MNHEY, CDR2 SVGAGI, per germline. CDR3 sequence reads: CASSLAGGYNEQFF. DNA for the CDR3: TGTGCCAGCAGTTTAGCGGGAGGGTACAATGAGCAGTTCTTC.

The sample holds many counts of this clonotype. The CDR3 protein is CASSLERGAETQYF. In DNA, the CDR3 is TGCGCCAGCAGCTTGGAGCGGGGGGCAGAGACCCAGTACTTC. This chain links TRBV5-1 with TRBJ2-5; 9 positions match TRBD2. Germline values: CDR1 SGHRS, CDR2 YFSETQ. CDR3 length equals 14 residues. Trimming took 0 bases from V and 4 from J; bases not matched to a gene: 1.

This clonotype was found many times. This chain connects TRBV2 to TRBJ1-1; D gene unclear. Trimming removed 2 bases at V and 5 bases at J, with 3 bases between. CDR3 length: 11 amino acids. Germline V gene data show CDR1 as SNHLY and CDR2 as FYNNEI. CDR3 sequence (DNA): TGTGCCAGCAGTGAAAGAACTGAAGCTTTCTTT. Translating gives CASSERTEAFF.

In its sample, this clonotype was seen once. This is likely an artifact of a read error, given a far larger clone one base away. The chain is built from TRBV27 and TRBJ2-3; D is ambiguous. Per the germline V gene, CDR1 is MNHEY and CDR2 is SMNVEV (reference sequence). The length of the CDR3 is 16 residues. The CDR3 DNA is TGTACCAGCAGTTTCCTCGCCCCCCCCGGGCGGGATACGCAGTATTTT. Its translation: CTSSFLAPPGRDTQYF.